This TCR beta chain was recorded in a study of shared clonotypes between healthy human individuals. At the level of the study: Each donor's CD8 memory used one plate, CD8 naive two, each CD4 subset three.

The split of CD4+ cells yielded CD45RA+ naive and CD45RA-negative memory subsets. Assay: immunoSEQ multiplex PCR; the TCRdb copy retains only in-frame clones and omits some. Among over 2 million clones listed, around 92% were seen once. V lost 6 bases to trimming and J lost 3 bases, with 14 bases between them. This CDR3 has 14 residues. Germline-derived CDR1 and CDR2 are MDHEN and SYDVKM. The chain couples TRBV28 to TRBJ1-2; D might be TRBD1 (5 bases). The origin of this receptor is a man between 18 and 35 years old in good health. Some clones in this sample may be carry-over from other donors' samples. The sequenced sample was naive CD4+ T cells from PBMCs. Subset reported: CD45RA+ positively selected. As DNA, the CDR3 is TGTGCCAGCAGGCGGGACCCCCAGGACTATGGCTACACCTTC. This encodes CASRRDPQDYGYTF.